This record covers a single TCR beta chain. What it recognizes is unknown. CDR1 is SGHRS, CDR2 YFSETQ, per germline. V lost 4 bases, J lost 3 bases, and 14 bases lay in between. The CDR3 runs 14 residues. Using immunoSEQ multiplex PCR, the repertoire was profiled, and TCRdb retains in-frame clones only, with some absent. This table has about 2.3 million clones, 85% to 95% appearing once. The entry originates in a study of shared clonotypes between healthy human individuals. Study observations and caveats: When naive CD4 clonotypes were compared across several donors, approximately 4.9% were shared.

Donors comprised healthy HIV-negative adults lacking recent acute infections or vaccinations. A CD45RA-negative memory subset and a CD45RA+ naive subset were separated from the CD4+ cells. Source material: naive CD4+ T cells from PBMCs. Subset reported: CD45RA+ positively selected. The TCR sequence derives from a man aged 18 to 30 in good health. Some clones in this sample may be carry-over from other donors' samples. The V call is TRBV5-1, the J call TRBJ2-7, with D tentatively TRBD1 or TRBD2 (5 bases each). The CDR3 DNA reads TGCGCCAGCAGCAACCAATGGGGGAACTACGAGCAGTACTTC. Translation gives CASSNQWGNYEQYF.